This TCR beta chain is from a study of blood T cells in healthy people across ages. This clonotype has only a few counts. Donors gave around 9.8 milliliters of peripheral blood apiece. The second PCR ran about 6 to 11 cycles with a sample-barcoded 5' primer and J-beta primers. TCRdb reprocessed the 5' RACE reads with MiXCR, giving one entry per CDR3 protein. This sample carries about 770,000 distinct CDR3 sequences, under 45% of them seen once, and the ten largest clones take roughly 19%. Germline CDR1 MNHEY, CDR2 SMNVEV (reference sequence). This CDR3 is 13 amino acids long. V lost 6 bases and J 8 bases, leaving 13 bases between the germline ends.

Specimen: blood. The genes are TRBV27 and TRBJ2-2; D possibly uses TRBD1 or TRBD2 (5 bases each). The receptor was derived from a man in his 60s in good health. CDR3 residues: CASRTTGAGELFF. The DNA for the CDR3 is TGTGCCAGCAGGACTACCGGGGCAGGGGAGCTGTTTTTT.